This T cell receptor (beta chain) appears in the sequencing data of a study of OX40 agonist ivuxolimab in advanced cancers. The cohort excluded patients with autoimmune disease history or systemic immunosuppression. About this clone: What it binds is unknown.

V was clipped by 6 bases and J by 5 bases, with 12 bases between them. From germline, CDR1 is SNHLY and CDR2 FYNNEI. The CDR3 is 13 residues long. Clones were sequenced by immunoSEQ multiplex PCR, and TCRdb holds only the in-frame ones, with some missing. The sample yields 100,000 or so clones, approximately 85% seen once. Notes on the study in general: More expanded clones were seen, on average, in CD8+ T cells than in CD4+. Among the nonresponders, some also had low normalized T-cell clonal expansion.

The genes are TRBV2 and TRBJ2-3, with D perhaps TRBD1 or TRBD2 (5 bases each). Sequenced here: CD4+ or CD8+ T cells sorted from blood, sampled in a trial of the OX40 agonist ivuxolimab. The clonotype was recovered from an adult with an advanced solid tumor such as melanoma, head and neck, liver or kidney cancer. The CDR3 nucleotides read TGTGCCAGCAGCGTGGGGACGGTAGATACGCAGTATTTT. Residues: CASSVGTVDTQYF.